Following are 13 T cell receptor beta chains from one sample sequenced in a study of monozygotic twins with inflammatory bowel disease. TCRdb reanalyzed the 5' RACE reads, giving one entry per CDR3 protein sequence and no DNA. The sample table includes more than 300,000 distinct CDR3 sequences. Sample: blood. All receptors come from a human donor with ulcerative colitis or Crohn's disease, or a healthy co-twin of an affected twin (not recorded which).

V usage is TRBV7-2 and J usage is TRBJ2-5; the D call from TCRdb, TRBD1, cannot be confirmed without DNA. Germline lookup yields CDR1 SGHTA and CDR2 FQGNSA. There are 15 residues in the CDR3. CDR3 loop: CASSPPGQSQETQYF.

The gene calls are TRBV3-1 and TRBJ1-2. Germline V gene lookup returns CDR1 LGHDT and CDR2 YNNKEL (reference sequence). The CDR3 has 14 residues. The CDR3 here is CASSQTSRSYGYTF.

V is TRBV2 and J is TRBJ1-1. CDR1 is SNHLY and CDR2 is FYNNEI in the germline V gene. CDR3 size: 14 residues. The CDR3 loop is CASSEESVNTEAFF.

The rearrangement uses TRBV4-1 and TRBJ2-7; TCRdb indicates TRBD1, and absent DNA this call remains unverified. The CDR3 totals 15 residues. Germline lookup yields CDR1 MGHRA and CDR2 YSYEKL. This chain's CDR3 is CASSESGQGAYEQYF.

CDR3 sequence: CASSPITSVQETQYF. The chain couples TRBV6-1 to TRBJ2-5; TCRdb proposes TRBD2, but this gene call is untestable without DNA. The CDR3 has 15 amino acids. The germline CDR1 and CDR2 sequences are MNHNS and SASEGT.

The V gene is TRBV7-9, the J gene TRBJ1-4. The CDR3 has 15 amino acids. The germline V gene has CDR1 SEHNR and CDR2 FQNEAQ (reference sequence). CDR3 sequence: CASSLSSATNEKLFF.

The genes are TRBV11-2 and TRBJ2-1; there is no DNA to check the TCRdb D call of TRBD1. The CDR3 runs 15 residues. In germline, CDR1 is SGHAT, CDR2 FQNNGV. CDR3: CASSLAARVYNEQFF.

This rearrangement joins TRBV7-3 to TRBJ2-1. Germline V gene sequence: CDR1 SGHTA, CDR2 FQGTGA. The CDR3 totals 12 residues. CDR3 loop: CASSLGQNEQFF. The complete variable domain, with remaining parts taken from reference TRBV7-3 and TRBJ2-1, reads GAGVSQTPSNKVTEKGKYVELRCDPISGHTALYWYRQSLGQGPEFLIYFQGTGAADDSGLPNDRFFAVRPEGSVSTLKIQRTERGDSAVYLCASSLGQNEQFFGPGTRLTVL.

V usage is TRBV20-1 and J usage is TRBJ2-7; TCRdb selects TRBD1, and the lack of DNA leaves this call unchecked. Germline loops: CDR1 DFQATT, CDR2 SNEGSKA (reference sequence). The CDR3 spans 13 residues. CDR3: CSANWGTTYEQYF.

The CDR3 here is CSALGGTGDREQYF. The V gene is TRBV20-1, the J gene TRBJ2-7; TCRdb lists TRBD1, though no DNA is available to test this call. This CDR3 spans 14 amino acids. CDR1 is DFQATT and CDR2 is SNEGSKA in the germline V gene (reference sequence).

CDR3 protein: CSAARTVYSNQPQHF. The chain uses TRBV20-1 and TRBJ1-5; absent DNA, TCRdb's TRBD1 call cannot be checked. The V gene's germline CDR1 is DFQATT and CDR2 SNEGSKA (reference sequence). The CDR3 length is 15 residues.

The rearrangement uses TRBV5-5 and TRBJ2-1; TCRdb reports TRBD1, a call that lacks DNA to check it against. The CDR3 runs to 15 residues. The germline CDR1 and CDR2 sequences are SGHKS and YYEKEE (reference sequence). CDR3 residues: CASSLDVGGPREQFF.

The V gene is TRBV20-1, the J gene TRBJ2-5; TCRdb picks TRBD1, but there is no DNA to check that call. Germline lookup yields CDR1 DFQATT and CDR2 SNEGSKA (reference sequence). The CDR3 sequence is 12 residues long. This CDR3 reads CSAPDREETQYF.